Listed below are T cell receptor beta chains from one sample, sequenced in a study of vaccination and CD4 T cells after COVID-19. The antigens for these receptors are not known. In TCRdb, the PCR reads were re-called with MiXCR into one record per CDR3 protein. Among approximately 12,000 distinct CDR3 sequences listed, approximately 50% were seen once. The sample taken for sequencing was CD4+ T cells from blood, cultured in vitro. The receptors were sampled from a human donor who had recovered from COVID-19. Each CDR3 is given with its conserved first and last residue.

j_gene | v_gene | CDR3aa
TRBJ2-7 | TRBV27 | CATGPGGGEQYF
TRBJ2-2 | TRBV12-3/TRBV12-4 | CASSPTGSTGELFF
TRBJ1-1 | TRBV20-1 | CSAREKATEAFF
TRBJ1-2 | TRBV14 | CASSQEGYGYTF
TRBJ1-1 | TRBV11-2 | CASSLDSNGWNTEAFF
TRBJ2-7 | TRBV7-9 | CASSLAAGGAYEQYF
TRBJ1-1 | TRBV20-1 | CSAREGDRAEAFF
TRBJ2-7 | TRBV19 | CASSIGGASYEQYF
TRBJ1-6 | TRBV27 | CASSDRDRGVSPLHF
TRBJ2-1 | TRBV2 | CASRAGTSGYNEQFF
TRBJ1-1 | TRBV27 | CASSARQGALTEAFF
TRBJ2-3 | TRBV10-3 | CAITAGRDADTQYF
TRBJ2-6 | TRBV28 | CASSLRSFSSGANVLTF
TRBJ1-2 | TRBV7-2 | CASSLDPGQGYGYTF
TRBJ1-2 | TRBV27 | CASSSMGGQGVYGYTF
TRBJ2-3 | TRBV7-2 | CASSLDPPRTQYF
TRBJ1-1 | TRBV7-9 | CASSATRTGGTEAFF
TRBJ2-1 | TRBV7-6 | CASSPQANSNEQFF
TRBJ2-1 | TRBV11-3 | CASSLVFGQGAFDNEQFF
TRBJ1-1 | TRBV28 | CAAQLDRLVNVNTEAFF
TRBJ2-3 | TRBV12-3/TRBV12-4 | CASSFRSPTDTQYF
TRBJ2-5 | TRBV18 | CASSSMAGHGETQYF
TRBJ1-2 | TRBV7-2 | CASSLGDSLYGYTF
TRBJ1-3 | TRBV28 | CASSLSGRWGSGNTIYF
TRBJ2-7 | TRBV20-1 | CSADKRGQGEQYF
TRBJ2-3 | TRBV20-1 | CSARGQDTQYF
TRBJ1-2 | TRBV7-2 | CASSPLDRGGGYTF
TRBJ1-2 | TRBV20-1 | CSANKDANYGYTF
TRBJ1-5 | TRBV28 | CASSFHRVANQPQHF